The subject of this entry is one T cell receptor beta chain. Produced via immunoSEQ multiplex PCR; TCRdb's table is partial and in-frame only. Found here are roughly 150,000 clones, around 82% of them singletons; the top ten hold 2% to 2.5%. This record belongs to a study of blood T cell repertoires in COVID-19. V shed 6 bases and J shed 4 bases, with 18 bases lying between them. This CDR3 has 15 residues. Germline loops: CDR1 MDHEN, CDR2 SYDVKM. This TCR was sampled from a woman at least 80 years old with acute or convalescent COVID-19. Sequencing was performed on peripheral blood. V gene TRBV28 combines with J gene TRBJ2-5; TRBD1 is a possible D gene (5 bases). The CDR3 nucleotides read TGTGCCAGCAGCTCCCCAAGGGGCTGGGGAGAGACCCAGTACTTC. Residues: CASSSPRGWGETQYF.